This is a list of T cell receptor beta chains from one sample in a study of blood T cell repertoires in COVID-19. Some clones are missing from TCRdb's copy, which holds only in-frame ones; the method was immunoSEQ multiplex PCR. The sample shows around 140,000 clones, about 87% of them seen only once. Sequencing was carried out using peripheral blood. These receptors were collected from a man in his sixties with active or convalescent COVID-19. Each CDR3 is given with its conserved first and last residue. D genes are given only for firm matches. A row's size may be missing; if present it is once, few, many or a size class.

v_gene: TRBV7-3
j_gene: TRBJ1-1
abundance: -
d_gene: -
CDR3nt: TGTGCCAGCAGCCTCGGGGGAGGCACTGAAGCTTTCTTT
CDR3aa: CASSLGGGTEAFF

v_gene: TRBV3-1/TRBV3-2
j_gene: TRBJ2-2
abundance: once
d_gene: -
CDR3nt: TGTGCCAGCAGCCAGGGAGCGGGCGGGGAGCTGTTTTTT
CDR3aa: CASSQGAGGELFF

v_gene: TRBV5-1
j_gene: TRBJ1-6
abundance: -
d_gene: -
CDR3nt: TGCGCCAGCAGCTTGGTAGGCGGCCATAATTCACCCCTCCACTTT
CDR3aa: CASSLVGGHNSPLHF

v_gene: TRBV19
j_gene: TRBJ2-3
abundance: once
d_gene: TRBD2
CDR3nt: TGTGCCAGTAGTATTCGGACTAGCGGGGCAGATACGCAGTATTTT
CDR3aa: CASSIRTSGADTQYF

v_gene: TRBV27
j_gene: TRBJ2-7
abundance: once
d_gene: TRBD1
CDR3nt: TGTGCCAGCAGAACGACAGGGTTCGAGCAGTACTTC
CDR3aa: CASRTTGFEQYF

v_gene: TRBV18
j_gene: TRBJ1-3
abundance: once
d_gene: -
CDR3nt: TGTGCCAGCTCACTCGACAACTCTGGAAACACCATATATTTT
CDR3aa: CASSLDNSGNTIYF

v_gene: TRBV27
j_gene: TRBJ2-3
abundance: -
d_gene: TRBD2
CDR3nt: TGTGCCAGCAGTTTGGTAGTGGGGGGGGATACGCAGTATTTT
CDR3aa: CASSLVVGGDTQYF

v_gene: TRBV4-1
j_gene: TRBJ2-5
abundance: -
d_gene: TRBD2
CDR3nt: TGCGCCAGCAGCCTTTCGGGAGGTACAGAGACCCAGTACTTC
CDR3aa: CASSLSGGTETQYF

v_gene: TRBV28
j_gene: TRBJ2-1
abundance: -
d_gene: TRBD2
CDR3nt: TGTGCCAGCAGTTTAAGCGGGGGGCCTTCCTACAATGAGCAGTTCTTC
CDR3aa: CASSLSGGPSYNEQFF

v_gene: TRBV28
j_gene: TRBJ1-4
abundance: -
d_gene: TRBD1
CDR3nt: TGTGCCAGCAGTGACAGGGGAAGGGATGAAAAACTGTTTTTT
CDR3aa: CASSDRGRDEKLFF

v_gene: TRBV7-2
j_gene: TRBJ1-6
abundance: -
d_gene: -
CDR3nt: TGTGCCAGCAGCATGGACACGAATTCACCCCTCCACTTT
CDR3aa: CASSMDTNSPLHF

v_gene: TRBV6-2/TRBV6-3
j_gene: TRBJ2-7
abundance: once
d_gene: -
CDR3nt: TGTGCCAGCAGTTCAATACACTACGAGCAGTACTTC
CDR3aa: CASSSIHYEQYF

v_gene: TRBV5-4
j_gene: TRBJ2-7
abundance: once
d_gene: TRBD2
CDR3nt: TGTGCCAGCAGCTTCGGTAGCGGGAGAACAGAGGAGCAGTACTTC
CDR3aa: CASSFGSGRTEEQYF

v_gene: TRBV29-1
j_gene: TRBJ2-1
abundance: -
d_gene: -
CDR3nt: TGCAGCGCCTTACTAGTAAATGAGCAGTTCTTC
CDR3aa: CSALLVNEQFF

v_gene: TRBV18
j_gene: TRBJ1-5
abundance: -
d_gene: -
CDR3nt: TGTGCCAGCTCACCAGGGGGGTTGAATCAGCCCCAGCATTTT
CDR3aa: CASSPGGLNQPQHF

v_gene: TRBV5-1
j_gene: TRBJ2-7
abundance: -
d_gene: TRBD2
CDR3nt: TGCGCCAGCAGCTTGTCGCTAGCGGGAGGGACCTACGAGCAGTACTTC
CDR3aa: CASSLSLAGGTYEQYF

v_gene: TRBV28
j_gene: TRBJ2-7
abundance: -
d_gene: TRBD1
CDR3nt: TGTGCCAGCAGTCGATCCGCCGGGACAGGGGTCTACGAGCAGTACTTC
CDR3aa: CASSRSAGTGVYEQYF

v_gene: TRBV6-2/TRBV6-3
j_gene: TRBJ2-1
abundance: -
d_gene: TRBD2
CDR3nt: TGTGCCAGCAGTTTGGGACTAATCTACAATGAGCAGTTCTTC
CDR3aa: CASSLGLIYNEQFF

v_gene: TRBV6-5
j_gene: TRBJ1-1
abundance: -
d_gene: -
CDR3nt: TGTGCCAGCAGACACGGGACAAGGGGCACTGAAGCTTTCTTT
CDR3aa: CASRHGTRGTEAFF

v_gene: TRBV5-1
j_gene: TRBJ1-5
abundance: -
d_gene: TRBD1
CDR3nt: TGCGCCAGCAGCTTCACAGGGGGCCTGGAGCCCCAGCATTTT
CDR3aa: CASSFTGGLEPQHF

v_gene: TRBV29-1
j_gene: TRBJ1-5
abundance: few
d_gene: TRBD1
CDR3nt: TGCAGCGTAAGAGCAGGGGGACTTAATCAGCCCCAGCATTTT
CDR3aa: CSVRAGGLNQPQHF

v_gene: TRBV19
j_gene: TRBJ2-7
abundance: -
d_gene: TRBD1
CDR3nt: TGTGCCAGTAGTATACAGGCAGGGGGACGCTACGAGCAGTACTTC
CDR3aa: CASSIQAGGRYEQYF

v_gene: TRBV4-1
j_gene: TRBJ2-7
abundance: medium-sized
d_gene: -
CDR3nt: TGCGCCAGCAGCCAAGGCTCGACAGGCACCTACTACGAGCAGTACTTC
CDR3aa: CASSQGSTGTYYEQYF

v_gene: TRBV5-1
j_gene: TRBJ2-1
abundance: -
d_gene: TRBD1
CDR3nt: TGCGCCAGCAGCCTTATGACAGGGGACAATGAGCAGTTCTTC
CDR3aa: CASSLMTGDNEQFF

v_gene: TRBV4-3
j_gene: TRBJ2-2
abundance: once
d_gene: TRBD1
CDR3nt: TGCGCCAGCAGCCAAGCTCGAACAGGGGTCATAGTAGCCGGGGAGCTGTTTTTT
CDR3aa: CASSQARTGVIVAGELFF